Sequencing of this T cell receptor beta chain was carried out in a study of tumor and adjacent non-tumor tissue in lung cancer. The wider study: Patients comprised about a dozen adenocarcinoma, a couple of squamous cell carcinoma and 1 small cell lung cancer.

A modified ARM-PCR protocol with three rounds of nested PCR amplified TCRbeta. MiXCR, run by TCRdb on the multiplex PCR reads, gives a single entry per CDR3 protein. Among approximately 75,000 distinct CDR3 sequences listed, 60% to 85% were seen once. No cell sorting was done before RNA was extracted from the tissue. Chemotherapy-naive patients with new lung cancer underwent thoracic surgery in China, August–late 2014. The V gene's germline CDR1 is DFQATT and CDR2 SNEGSKA (reference sequence). The length of the CDR3 is 11 residues. A remark on this clonotype: At one end, the junction sequence differs from germline, possibly due to a read error.

This chain links TRBV20-1 with TRBJ2-1; D remains unclear. The receptor's source is a woman between 45 and 60 years old with non-small cell lung cancer. Sequencing was done on a sample of lung tumor tissue. The CDR3: CNARVPGEQFF. CDR3 nucleotide sequence: TGCAATGCTAGAGTTCCGGGCGAGCAGTTCTTC.